This T cell receptor beta chain was recorded in a study of T cell responses to AZD1222 COVID-19 vaccine (dated by TCRdb to about 2021). A note on the overall study: A total of 233 trial participants underwent TCR sequencing, of whom 207 received two doses of AZD1222 and 26 received two doses of the MenACWY control vaccine. Trial participants were enrolled by age into subgroups of 18-55, 56-69 and 70-plus years, and roughly 160, 29 and 62 TCR-sequenced participants, respectively, were included in these subgroups. Overall study results and their limits: Participants were mostly white British and included more females than males, and it was suggested by the authors that clonal diversity may have been underestimated. Vaccine-associated CD4 TCRs spanned the whole spike protein, with dominant responses in regions 160-218 and 743-854. In the small 56-69-year group, the increase in depth fell short of significance, most likely because of low power. Spike-specific TCR breadth and depth rose significantly after two AZD1222 doses compared with day 0 and with MenACWY recipients. Because no day 14 peak-response samples were available, repertoires were characterized only after the peak T cell response. Nearly half of unique spike-specific TCRs reportedly recognized epitopes outside regions mutated in the B.1.351 and B.1.1.7 variants. Conclusions about previously exposed vaccinees are limited because only 6 or 7 AZD1222 recipients were SARS-CoV-2 seropositive at baseline.

Including the terminal cysteine and phenylalanine, the CDR3 comprises 17 residues. CDR3 DNA only is kept here, 51 bases in frame from base 1. The sample's time point label, in plain terms: about 28 days (+/-7) after the second vaccine dose. Because spike-specific TCR depth and breadth did not differ between the two schedules, AZD1222 recipients who got a second dose at roughly 4 weeks were pooled with those who got a second dose at roughly 12 weeks. Vaccinee samples came from UK trials COV001 and COV002, including a single-blind randomized controlled phase 2/3 trial of AZD1222 (ChAdOx1 nCoV-19) in healthy adults. Trial participant PBMC samples were collected at day 0 and day 28 after the second dose for TCRbeta chain sequencing. The CDR3 regions of human TCRbeta chains were analyzed by immunosequencing. As for the authors' bioinformatics: Repertoire TCRs were checked for matches against a reference library of SARS-CoV-2-specific TCRs that had been generated using the MIRA antigen-specificity platform. Breadth was defined as the fraction of unique TCRs that were SARS-CoV-2-associated, and depth was defined as the fraction of total T cells that were SARS-CoV-2-associated. Using the MIRA data, each spike-specific TCR was assigned both to the spike region to which the TCR was reactive and to a CD4 or CD8 class. Log10-transformed breadth and depth values were compared by one-way ANOVA with Sidak's multiple comparisons tests. In TCRdb, the immuneACCESS table is reduced to in-frame sequences with V and J assigned. These tables do not hold every clone; where another copy was compared, an unresolved V gene accounts for under half, and the others remain unexplained. V, J and clone size reflect that table, while D and trimming were determined from the DNA. The sample profile shows about 180,000 clones; around 90% of them were found once. Around 10% of the sample lies in the top ten.

With respect to this clone: The antigen it binds to is not known. No qualities accompany the bases; no much larger clone lies one base away.

The V gene is TRBV1 and the J gene is TRBJ1-5. TRBV1 is classified as a pseudogene. The source material was peripheral blood, sampled 28 days after the second AZD1222 dose. The clonotype originates from an adult who received the AZD1222 COVID-19 vaccine. The CDR3 amino acid sequence is: CTSSQGPRGYSNQPQHF. The nucleotide sequence reads TGCACCAGCAGCCAAGGACCGCGGGGGTATAGCAATCAGCCCCAGCATTTT.